This T cell receptor beta chain was observed in a study of PD-1 blockade in classical Hodgkin lymphoma. Study overall: On a schedule of every 2 weeks, patients received nivolumab 3 mg/kg intravenously. Broader study findings: Possible causes of repertoire differences, disease activity or prior therapy, remain undefined.

With respect to this clone: Its antigen is currently unknown.

Repertoires were generated with immunoSEQ multiplex PCR, while TCRdb's copy carries only in-frame clones and drops some. The sample shows some 65,000 clones, 65% to 75% of them seen only once. All patients relapsed after autologous stem cell transplantation, and brentuximab vedotin exposure varied. CDR3 length: 16 residues. Germline CDR1 is MNHEY and CDR2 is SMNVEV (reference sequence). V lost 5 bases and J 0 bases, leaving 11 bases between the germline ends. The TCR originated in a human donor with classical Hodgkin lymphoma. The J gene is TRBJ2-6, the V gene TRBV27; D could derive from TRBD1 or TRBD2 (5 bases each). Sequenced material: peripheral blood mononuclear cells (PBMCs), taken before the second cycle of nivolumab. In DNA, the CDR3 is TGTGCCAGCAGTCCCGTGGGGGTCTCTGGGGCCAACGTCCTGACTTTC. This encodes CASSPVGVSGANVLTF.